Listed below are T cell receptor beta chains from one sample, sequenced in a study of CD8 T cells in ankylosing spondylitis. One entry per CDR3 protein, called by TCRdb with MiXCR from the 5' RACE reads. Of 250,000 or so distinct CDR3 sequences listed, roughly 25% are singletons. Sample: blood, either unsorted or a sorted T cell fraction (not recorded which). The origin of the receptors is a male donor with ankylosing spondylitis or in good health (not recorded which). Each CDR3 is given without its conserved first and last residue. Each record gives: V gene, J gene, CDR3 protein.

>TRBV6-1|TRBJ1-5
ASSITGHSNQPQH
>TRBV29-1|TRBJ2-7
SVNTRWGGSYEQY
>TRBV27|TRBJ1-6
ASSRGQGGSPLH
>TRBV29-1|TRBJ2-6
SVMTSGWSGANVLT
>TRBV29-1|TRBJ1-1
SVAPRAAEAF
>TRBV12-3/TRBV12-4|TRBJ1-6
ASSSGQGESPLH
>TRBV20-1|TRBJ2-1
SARRPPGGPTGVDEQF
>TRBV4-1|TRBJ2-2
ASSPRAVLRNTGELF
>TRBV6-5|TRBJ2-3
ASSSPSRQGSTDTQY
>TRBV12-3/TRBV12-4|TRBJ2-5
ASSFSGQGQETQY
>TRBV7-7|TRBJ2-5
ASSIQDRVGETQY
>TRBV20-1|TRBJ2-5
SGMGGTQETQY
>TRBV20-1|TRBJ2-3
SARDPGGPTSTDTQY
>TRBV7-2|TRBJ2-3
ASSLERRTADTQY
>TRBV7-2|TRBJ2-1
ASRHTGTADNEQF
>TRBV20-1|TRBJ2-1
SANLAGAYNEQF
>TRBV29-1|TRBJ2-3
SVQRGGTDTQY
>TRBV12-3/TRBV12-4|TRBJ2-1
ASSPIGQKGVNEQF
>TRBV12-3/TRBV12-4|TRBJ2-7
ASSLRQGAREQY
>TRBV20-1|TRBJ2-3
SARDPRGRSDTQY
>TRBV10-3|TRBJ1-2
AISSTGEGGYT
>TRBV5-1|TRBJ1-1
ASSPDRGGGNTEAF
>TRBV20-1|TRBJ2-3
SAMRGGPDTQY
>TRBV12-3/TRBV12-4|TRBJ1-2
ASSPGLGLGYT
>TRBV20-1|TRBJ1-5
SARGGAQGNQPQH
>TRBV12-3/TRBV12-4|TRBJ2-1
ASRLAGVYNEQF
>TRBV7-2|TRBJ1-4
ASSSLDRIRGKLF
>TRBV10-3|TRBJ1-1
AISEVTGDSEAF
>TRBV15|TRBJ2-7
ATGGLARIYEQY
>TRBV12-3/TRBV12-4|TRBJ2-7
ASSFYRDGAYEQY
>TRBV20-1|TRBJ2-1
SATGRGYNEQF
>TRBV20-1|TRBJ2-5
SARDLELRVRETQY
>TRBV12-3/TRBV12-4|TRBJ2-3
ASSLGRETDTQY
>TRBV12-3/TRBV12-4|TRBJ1-1
ASSLWQGNTEAF
>TRBV4-1|TRBJ2-5
ASSRGGLQETQY
>TRBV7-2|TRBJ2-7
ASSLDYFYEQY
>TRBV29-1|TRBJ2-7
SVEDGGLEQY
>TRBV5-1|TRBJ2-7
ASSLSGLTPRSYEQY
>TRBV5-1|TRBJ2-1
ASSWGGQGVQEQF
>TRBV20-1|TRBJ1-2
SARSGTSVGGYT
>TRBV15|TRBJ2-1
ATSRNRYNEQF
>TRBV13|TRBJ2-1
ASSLGQIRSGDANEQF
>TRBV10-3|TRBJ1-2
AISEIGQDHYGYT
>TRBV20-1|TRBJ2-1
SASQDYNEQF
>TRBV19|TRBJ2-3
ASSPPLAGGPDTDTQY
>TRBV7-3|TRBJ1-6
ASSKTGSPISPLH
>TRBV29-1|TRBJ2-7
SVEDHTYEQY
>TRBV6-5|TRBJ2-6
ASSWGRNSGANVLT
>TRBV20-1|TRBJ2-1
SARDLRQGLRNEQF
>TRBV29-1|TRBJ1-4
SVEGTGDNEKLF
>TRBV29-1|TRBJ2-5
SAVPTGSETQY
>TRBV20-1|TRBJ2-5
SAPDKRGGARKTQY
>TRBV12-3/TRBV12-4|TRBJ2-7
ATSLGTGSNHEQY
>TRBV10-3|TRBJ2-7
AISESTGPHEQY
>TRBV2|TRBJ2-3
ASSSDQTGATQY
>TRBV21-1|TRBJ2-5
ASSKGADHRETQY
>TRBV11-1|TRBJ2-1
ASSPYTSRLAGLNEQF
>TRBV20-1|TRBJ2-7
SALRAGTSYEQY
>TRBV6-5|TRBJ2-2
ASSLTGLGGELF